This paragraph covers one TCR beta chain sequence. This clone's antigen is unknown. Base qualities are not recorded, but no much larger clone differs from it by a single base. This record comes from a study of CD8 T cells in Susac syndrome (dated by TCRdb to the late 2010s). Looking at the study overall: Repertoire sequencing was used to test whether CD8+ T cell activation and differentiation in Susac syndrome was antigen driven. The study compared CD8+ T cell repertoire clonality among eleven to twelve healthy donors, 14 Susac syndrome patients and roughly 15 multiple sclerosis patients. Here is what the overall study found, with its caveats: The number of individuals in the TCR sequencing and HLA analysis was recognized as being relatively small.

High-throughput TCR beta sequencing profiled peripheral blood CD8+ and CD4+ T cells from healthy donors, Susac syndrome patients and multiple sclerosis patients. Multiple sclerosis controls were treatment-naive patients with stable or active relapsing-remitting disease fulfilling revised McDonald criteria. Bulk CD8+ and CD4+ T cells were purified magnetically by negative isolation, whereas CD8+ TEMRA cells were enriched by FACS. Blood was drawn into EDTA tubes, processed within 24 hours, and PBMCs were isolated by density gradient centrifugation. PBMCs intended for TCR sequencing were cryopreserved in liquid nitrogen and were subsequently thawed in a 37 degrees C water bath. The sorted or isolated CD4+, CD8+ and CD8+ TEMRA cells reached a purity of at least 90%. RNA was extracted using the RNeasy kit, and about 0.45 to 1 microgram was reverse transcribed with random hexamers. TCR beta CDR3 regions were amplified with the immunoSEQ multiplex PCR assay covering 54 Vbeta and 13 Jbeta segments. PCR amplification bias was corrected using a synthetic template baseline for primer optimization and computational correction. The paper's data handling went like this. Reads were assigned to V, D and J genes according to IMGT and analyzed in immunoSEQ Analyzer, with only productive sequences retained. Clonality was computed as one minus Shannon entropy normalized by log2 of the number of productive unique sequences. For each patient and control, public and private clones were evaluated within the 100 most prevalent clones. Clones were defined as Susac-specific when absent from the healthy and MS cohorts, from 1052 published viral clones and from other ImmuneACCESS disease sequences. Clones were called with MiXCR by TCRdb after fastp trimmed the public reads at Q25, and only in-frame beta chains were retained. Duplicate CDR3 protein sequences are folded into a single record with the most common DNA and genes. Clone size and V and J calls follow TCRdb, not the original study. In this sample the table shows roughly 120,000 distinct CDR3 sequences, about 92% of which occur a single time. The top ten clonotypes cover approximately 0.29% of the sample.

The receptor was derived from a human donor with multiple sclerosis. Sequenced sample: CD8+ T cells from PBMCs.

The DNA is as follows: TGTGCCAGCACCAACACCCCCCGGGGGCAGCAAGAGACCCAGTACTTC. This yields the protein CASTNTPRGQQETQYF. The rearranged segments are TRBV7-9 and TRBJ2-5; the D call is tentative, TRBD1 or TRBD2, as each matches 6 bases. V loses 7 bases, J loses 2 bases, and the germline ends lie 20 bases apart. Including the terminal cysteine and phenylalanine, the CDR3 comprises 16 residues. Kept here is only the CDR3 DNA, which spans 48 bases and is read in frame from base 1. CDR1 SEHNR and CDR2 FQNEAQ were looked up in the germline V gene (reference sequence).